The 23 T cell receptor beta chains presented below share a single source sample, sequenced in a study of cytomegalovirus exposure and HLA in healthy donors listed by TCRdb under 2017. Library preparation employed the immunoSEQ multiplex PCR assay. A mixture of 60 forward primers for TCR Vbeta segments and 13 reverse primers for TCR Jbeta segments was used in the multiplex PCR. In TCRdb, the immuneACCESS table is reduced to in-frame sequences with V and J assigned. These tables do not hold every clone; where another copy was compared, an unresolved V gene accounts for under half, and the others remain unexplained. The sample yields around 130,000 clones; less than 80% were counted once. Of the sample, 6.5% to 8% is held by the ten largest clones. What was sequenced was PBMCs. Every receptor here comes from a man aged 40-49 years in good health and CMV-seropositive.

This clone has a single count. The chain couples TRBV9 to TRBJ1-4; D is perhaps TRBD1 (6 bases). In germline, CDR1 is SGDLS, CDR2 YYNGEE. CDR3 length: 14 residues. Trimming removed 4 bases at V and 2 bases at J, with 9 bases between. CDR3 sequence (DNA): TGTGCCAGCAGCACAGGGTCGACTAATGAAAAACTGTTTTTT. Amino acids: CASSTGSTNEKLFF.

This rearrangement joins TRBV9 to TRBJ1-2; D remains ambiguous. The CDR3 extends over 13 amino acids. V was cut by 4 bases and J by 6 bases, with 13 bases left in between. The germline V gene has CDR1 SGDLS and CDR2 YYNGEE. In DNA form, the CDR3 reads TGTGCCAGCAGCCCACGGGGTTGGGATGGCTACACCTTC. Residues: CASSPRGWDGYTF. Together with reference TRBV9 and TRBJ1-2, the CDR3 gives the full variable domain: DSGVTQTPKHLITATGQRVTLRCSPRSGDLSVYWYQQSLDQGLQFLIQYYNGEERAKGNILERFSAQQFPDLHSELNLSSLELGDSALYFCASSPRGWDGYTFGSGTRLTVV.

V is TRBV6-1 and J is TRBJ1-2; D is perhaps TRBD1 (6 bases). V lost 6 bases to trimming and J lost 4 bases, with 9 bases between them. This CDR3 contains 12 residues. Looked up from germline, CDR1 is MNHNS and CDR2 is SASEGT. The CDR3: CASRKGVYGYTF. In nucleotides, the CDR3 is TGTGCCAGCAGGAAGGGGGTCTATGGCTACACCTTC.

The J gene is TRBJ2-7, the V gene TRBV2, with D perhaps TRBD1 (6 bases). The germline V and J ends were trimmed by 6 bases and 7 bases, with 16 bases remaining between them. This CDR3 is 13 amino acids long. The germline CDR1 and CDR2 sequences are SNHLY and FYNNEI. The CDR3 loop is CASSPGQFNEQYF. The CDR3 DNA follows: TGTGCCAGCAGCCCCGGACAGTTTAATGAGCAGTACTTC.

The chain joins TRBV7-8 to TRBJ2-7; possibly TRBD2 for D (5 bases). Trimming stripped 1 base from V and 3 bases from J, with 10 bases between. CDR3 length equals 14 residues. Germline V CDR1 and CDR2: SGHVS, FQNEAQ. The CDR3 DNA follows: TGTGCCAGCAGCTTAGAATGGGAGAGCTACGAGCAGTACTTC. It encodes CASSLEWESYEQYF.

The chain couples TRBV7-6 to TRBJ1-5; TRBD1 aligns across 10 bases. Germline lookup yields CDR1 SGHVS and CDR2 FNYEAQ. This CDR3 has 15 amino acids. The J segment lost 3 bases and the V segment lost 4 bases, leaving 3 bases of the junction unmatched. CDR3 coding DNA: TGTGCCAGCAGCTCCGGGACAGGGGTCAATCAGCCCCAGCATTTT. It yields the protein CASSSGTGVNQPQHF.

The genes are TRBV28 and TRBJ2-5; the match to TRBD1 covers 9 bases. Germline loops: CDR1 MDHEN, CDR2 SYDVKM. The junction had 10 bases not matched to a gene; V was cut back by 5 bases and J by 6 bases. The CDR3 spans 15 residues. The CDR3 is CASSPRTGEVQTQYF. The DNA of the CDR3 is TGTGCCAGCAGTCCACGGACAGGGGAAGTACAGACCCAGTACTTC.

The chain links TRBV28 to TRBJ1-5; maybe TRBD1 (5 bases). CDR1 and CDR2 from the germline V gene are MDHEN and SYDVKM. Trimming stripped 7 bases from V and 1 base from J, with 14 bases between. This CDR3 comprises 15 residues. CDR3 sequence reads: CASTPGGVSNQPQHF. CDR3 DNA: TGTGCCAGCACCCCCGGGGGGGTAAGCAATCAGCCCCAGCATTTT.

The chain couples TRBV5-1 to TRBJ1-4; 12 bases are a match to TRBD1. The CDR3 runs to 15 residues. With V trimmed by 7 bases and J by 7 bases, 8 bases remained unmatched. Per the germline V gene, CDR1 is SGHRS and CDR2 is YFSETQ. The CDR3 DNA follows: TGCGCCAGCGGGACAGGGGGCAGGGAAGGTGAAAAACTGTTTTTT. Its translation: CASGTGGREGEKLFF.

This chain joins TRBV11-3 and TRBJ2-3, with D tentatively TRBD2 (6 bases). The V gene's germline CDR1 is SGHNT and CDR2 YENEEA. V lost 5 bases, J lost 5 bases, and 14 bases lay in between. The CDR3 length is 14 residues. CDR3 protein: CASSPRGAGDTQYF. The CDR3, as DNA: TGTGCCAGCAGCCCCCGAGGAGCGGGAGATACGCAGTATTTT.

The chain recombines TRBV6-6 with TRBJ2-1, with TRBD1 matching over 7 bases. The V and J ends lost 2 bases and 8 bases, in that order; junction bases with no gene match: 6. There are 14 residues in the CDR3. Germline V gives CDR1 MNHNY, CDR2 SVGAGI (reference sequence). CDR3 sequence reads: CASSYETGWDEQFF. CDR3 nucleotides: TGTGCCAGCAGTTACGAGACAGGGTGGGATGAGCAGTTCTTC.

This chain uses TRBV6-5 with TRBJ1-1, with TRBD1 matching 11 bases. The CDR3 is 13 residues long. With V trimmed by 8 bases and J by 6 bases, 5 bases remained unmatched. CDR1 is MNHEY, CDR2 SVGAGI, per germline. The CDR3 coding sequence is TGTGCCAGCGGACAGGGGGCTCTGGCTGAAGCTTTCTTT. Its protein is CASGQGALAEAFF.

V usage is TRBV2 and J usage is TRBJ2-7, with D possibly being TRBD1 (6 bases). Trimming left V 6 bases short and J 0 bases short, with 12 bases between. The V gene's germline CDR1 is SNHLY and CDR2 FYNNEI. The CDR3 extends over 14 amino acids. For the CDR3, the DNA is TGTGCCAGCAGATGGCAGGGGAGCTCCTACGAGCAGTACTTC. This codes for CASRWQGSSYEQYF. Based on the CDR3 plus reference TRBV2 and TRBJ2-7, the full variable domain is EPEVTQTPSHQVTQMGQEVILRCVPISNHLYFYWYRQILGQKVEFLVSFYNNEISEKSEIFDDQFSVERPDGSNFTLKIRSTKLEDSAMYFCASRWQGSSYEQYFGPGTRLTVT.

The rearrangement joins TRBV7-9 to TRBJ2-7; 15 bases map to TRBD2. Unmatched junction bases numbered 13, after V lost 5 bases and J lost 5 bases. The CDR3 has 18 amino acids. Germline V gives CDR1 SEHNR, CDR2 FQNEAQ (reference sequence). CDR3 coding DNA: TGTGCCAGCAGCCCGCAACCGGGACTAGCGGGAGGAAGCGACGAGCAGTACTTC. Its protein product is CASSPQPGLAGGSDEQYF.

Here the CDR3 DNA reads TGTGCCAGCTTCTGGCACCAAAACTATGGCTACACCTTC. Translation gives CASFWHQNYGYTF. V usage is TRBV6-1 and J usage is TRBJ1-2; D gene ambiguous. The CDR3 covers 13 residues. Germline V gene data show CDR1 as MNHNS and CDR2 as SASEGT. V was shortened by 8 bases and J by 2 bases, with 12 bases between the two germline ends.

V is TRBV5-6 and J is TRBJ1-3; unclear D gene. The CDR3 spans 17 residues. Germline CDR1 SGHDT, CDR2 YYEEEE. Trimming took 4 bases from V and 7 from J, leaving 24 bases between them. The CDR3 DNA follows: TGTGCCAGCAGCCCGACCGGCCTCACCGGCGGCGGGAACACCATATATTTT. Protein sequence: CASSPTGLTGGGNTIYF.

A note on this clone: The germline gene is not matched at one end of the junction; a read error may be the cause. The chain carries TRBV7-9 and TRBJ1-6; D not resolved. Germline loops: CDR1 SEHNR, CDR2 FQNEAQ (reference sequence). CDR3 length: 16 residues. This chain's CDR3 is CSSSFAGSRGNSPLHF. CDR3 bases: TGTTCCAGCAGCTTTGCAGGCAGCCGAGGGAATTCACCCCTCCACTTT.

The rearrangement joins TRBV13 to TRBJ1-1; D might be TRBD1 (5 bases). This CDR3 contains 14 residues. Trimming stripped 3 bases from V and 4 bases from J, with 12 bases between. CDR1 and CDR2 from the germline V gene are PRHDT and FYEKMQ (reference sequence). Here the CDR3 reads CASSFQGGRTEAFF. Written as DNA, the CDR3 is TGTGCCAGCAGCTTCCAGGGTGGGCGCACTGAAGCTTTCTTT.

The CDR3 DNA reads as TGTGCCAGCAGCTTTAGTAGCACAGATACGCAGTATTTT. This gives the protein CASSFSSTDTQYF. This chain joins TRBV5-4 and TRBJ2-3, with no clear D. The germline CDR1 and CDR2 sequences are SGHNT and YYREEE (reference sequence). V dropped 2 bases and J dropped 0 bases, with 4 bases sitting between them. The length of the CDR3 is 13 residues.

This clone has only one observation. CDR3 sequence (DNA): TGTGCCAGCAGCAGGGTAGAGCGGGAGGGCTTCTACGAGCAGTACTTC. Residues: CASSRVEREGFYEQYF. The rearrangement joins TRBV21-1 to TRBJ2-7; TRBD2 is taken as the D call from the table, unchecked against the DNA. TRBV21-1 represents a pseudogene. The CDR3 runs 16 residues.

This clone was observed a handful of times. This chain uses TRBV7-6 with TRBJ2-7, with TRBD2 as a possible D gene (6 bases). The CDR3 loop spans 14 amino acids. Deletions cut 5 bases from V and 4 bases from J, with 15 bases between. Germline loops: CDR1 SGHVS, CDR2 FNYEAQ. CDR3 DNA: TGTGCCAGCAGCCCCGGGACGGGGAGGTACGAGCAGTACTTC. As protein: CASSPGTGRYEQYF.

The V call is TRBV13, the J call TRBJ2-3, with TRBD2 matching 8 bases. Germline V gives CDR1 PRHDT, CDR2 FYEKMQ (reference sequence). Trimming at V came to 5 bases and at J to 6 bases, leaving 13 bases not matched to a gene. This CDR3 is built from 16 residues. The CDR3 is CASSAGGAGVGDTQYF. Here the CDR3 DNA reads TGTGCCAGCAGCGCTGGTGGAGCGGGAGTGGGGGATACGCAGTATTTT.

V is TRBV28 and J is TRBJ1-5; D gene uncertain. The CDR3 totals 14 residues. The V gene lost 6 bases and the J gene lost 7 bases, with 16 bases spanning the gap. Per the germline V gene, CDR1 is MDHEN and CDR2 is SYDVKM. CDR3: CASRSPLAGQPQHF. CDR3 bases: TGTGCCAGCAGATCTCCCCTCGCCGGGCAGCCCCAGCATTTT.